The present TCR beta chain was sequenced within a study of control samples from healthy donors and cancer patients. The germline V and J ends were trimmed by 2 bases and 0 bases, with 14 bases remaining between them. The CDR3 loop spans 16 amino acids. The V gene's germline CDR1 is MDHEN and CDR2 SYDVKM. The repertoire was sequenced with immunoSEQ multiplex PCR; TCRdb's copy has only in-frame clones and lacks some. The table lists tens of thousands of clones, approximately 90% of them singletons. The chain joins TRBV28 to TRBJ2-7; D not certain. The TCR originated in a woman between 45 and 65 years old in good health. The sequenced material came from blood. The CDR3 nucleotides read TGTGCCAGCAGTTTAATCGGGTGGGCCAGCTCCTACGAGCAGTACTTC. Amino acids: CASSLIGWASSYEQYF.